Listed here are 12 T cell receptor beta chains from one sample, sequenced in a study of T cell responses to AZD1222 COVID-19 vaccine. Produced via immunoSEQ multiplex PCR; TCRdb's table is partial and in-frame only. The profile covers 110,000 or so clones, with roughly 88% appearing a single time and 2% to 3% taken by the ten largest. The material sequenced was peripheral blood, taken on day 0 of AZD1222 vaccination. All receptors come from an adult in good health.

This clone showed up just once. The chain combines TRBV11-3 with TRBJ1-2; D is unresolved. The V and J ends lost 0 bases and 6 bases respectively, with 8 bases between them. The CDR3 spans 13 residues. Germline lookup yields CDR1 SGHNT and CDR2 YENEEA. For the CDR3, the DNA is TGTGCCAGCAGCTTAGATCTTGGAAATGGCTACACCTTC. Its translation is CASSLDLGNGYTF.

V gene TRBV6-5 combines with J gene TRBJ2-1; D unresolved. This CDR3 has 13 amino acids. Trimming removed 8 bases at V and 3 bases at J, with 11 bases between. Germline V lookup: CDR1 MNHEY, CDR2 SVGAGI. CDR3 DNA: TGTGCCAGCGGCTGGTTAATCTACAATGAGCAGTTCTTC. Protein sequence: CASGWLIYNEQFF.

The genes are TRBV5-5 and TRBJ2-3, with D unresolved. Germline CDR1 and CDR2: SGHKS and YYEKEE (reference sequence). The CDR3 has 13 residues. Trimming cost V 10 bases and J 2 bases, with 14 bases left between them. CDR3: CASPGGTTDTQYF. In DNA, the CDR3 is TGTGCCTCCCCGGGCGGAACCACAGATACGCAGTATTTT. The variable domain in full, with the rest retrieved from reference TRBV5-5 and TRBJ2-3, is DAGVTQSPTHLIKTRGQQVTLRCSPISGHKSVSWYQQVLGQGPQFIFQYYEKEERGRGNFPDRFSARQFPNYSSELNVNALLLGDSALYLCASPGGTTDTQYFGPGTRLTVL.

V usage is TRBV24-1 and J usage is TRBJ2-7; a possible D gene is TRBD2 (6 bases). Germline V gene sequence: CDR1 KGHDR, CDR2 SFDVKD. Trimming left V 4 bases short and J 0 bases short, with 9 bases between. The length of the CDR3 is 14 residues. CDR3 in amino acids: CATSEAGYSYEQYF. The CDR3 DNA reads as TGTGCCACCAGTGAGGCGGGGTACTCCTACGAGCAGTACTTC.

J is TRBJ2-2 and V is TRBV28, with 11 bases lining up with TRBD2. The germline V gene has CDR1 MDHEN and CDR2 SYDVKM. The CDR3 loop spans 15 amino acids. J was trimmed by 5 bases and V by 8 bases; bases with no gene match: 7. The CDR3 DNA reads TGTGCCAGCGTTGGTCTAGCGGGAGGTACCGGGGAGCTGTTTTTT. Translating gives CASVGLAGGTGELFF.

The genes are TRBV5-1 and TRBJ1-1; tentatively, D is TRBD1 (5 bases). The CDR3 length is 14 residues. V gave up 9 bases and J gave up 1 base, with 16 bases separating them. Germline CDR1 SGHRS, CDR2 YFSETQ. The CDR3 DNA reads as TGCGCCATCCCCCGGGGGACCCAGAACACTGAAGCTTTCTTT. This encodes CAIPRGTQNTEAFF.

This chain uses TRBV15 with TRBJ1-4; 7 bases align to TRBD1. The CDR3 extends over 15 amino acids. Germline CDR1 is LNHNV and CDR2 is YYDKDF (reference sequence). Trimming took 3 bases from V and 7 from J; bases not matched to a gene: 8. The CDR3 DNA follows: TGTGCCACCAGCAGGGAGAGGGGGCAGGGTGAAAAACTGTTTTTT. Protein product: CATSRERGQGEKLFF.

This clone has just a few counts. The chain links TRBV3-1 (or the pseudogene TRBV3-2) to TRBJ1-1, with D perhaps matching TRBD1 (6 bases). From germline, CDR1 is LGHDT and CDR2 YNNKEL (reference sequence). The CDR3 spans 15 residues. The V end was cut by 5 bases, the J end by 5 bases, with 18 bases between. CDR3 in amino acids: CASSIFRGSGTEAFF. The CDR3 region has the DNA TGTGCCAGCAGCATTTTCAGGGGTTCTGGGACTGAAGCTTTCTTT.

The rearrangement joins TRBV5-1 to TRBJ1-2, with a possible D match to TRBD1 (5 bases). Germline CDR1 reads SGHRS; CDR2 reads YFSETQ. CDR3 size: 15 residues. Trimming removed 1 base from V and 4 bases from J, with 14 bases in between. The CDR3 reads CASSLSQDLGYGYTF. CDR3 nucleotide sequence: TGCGCCAGCAGCTTGTCACAGGATCTTGGCTATGGCTACACCTTC.

J is TRBJ1-4 and V is TRBV19; D gene ambiguous. The CDR3 extends over 15 amino acids. Germline CDR1 and CDR2: LNHDA and SQIVND (reference sequence). Trimming took 7 bases from V and 0 from J, leaving 12 bases between them. CDR3 in DNA: TGTGCCAGTAAGGACCCCACAGCAACTAATGAAAAACTGTTTTTT. Translation gives CASKDPTATNEKLFF.

This clone was detected once. The J gene is TRBJ2-5, the V gene TRBV7-6; 7 positions agree with TRBD1. J was trimmed by 1 base and V by 4 bases; bases with no gene match: 21. This CDR3 comprises 20 residues. Looked up from germline, CDR1 is SGHVS and CDR2 is FNYEAQ. The CDR3 nucleotides are TGTGCCAGCAGCTCCTCGCTGCTATTCGCTGCGACAGGGACCCAAGAGACCCAGTACTTC. This codes for CASSSSLLFAATGTQETQYF. The complete variable domain, with remaining parts taken from reference TRBV7-6 and TRBJ2-5, reads GAGVSQSPRYKVTKRGQDVALRCDPISGHVSLYWYRQALGQGPEFLTYFNYEAQQDKSGLPNDRFSAERPEGSISTLTIQRTEQRDSAMYRCASSSSLLFAATGTQETQYFGPGTRLLVL.

This rearrangement joins TRBV24-1 to TRBJ2-1, with a possible D match to TRBD1 (7 bases). The CDR3 runs 13 residues. Trimming removed 5 bases from V and 11 bases from J, with 15 bases in between. The germline V gene encodes CDR1 KGHDR and CDR2 SFDVKD. This CDR3 reads CATSAPGGIKQFF. CDR3 nucleotide sequence: TGTGCCACCAGTGCCCCAGGGGGGATAAAGCAGTTCTTC.